This TCR beta chain emerged from a study of T-cell reconstitution after alpha-beta-depleted transplantation in children. CDR1 SGHVS and CDR2 FNYEAQ come from the germline V gene. This CDR3 is built from 16 residues. With V trimmed by 0 bases and J by 2 bases, 3 bases remained unmatched. This clonotype has a handful of counts. As yet, its antigen is unknown. Unique molecular identifiers were built into the TCRbeta library. A single record per CDR3 protein comes from TCRdb applying MiXCR to the PCR reads. Of about 420,000 distinct CDR3 sequences listed, around 15% are singletons. The study's findings and limits: Among T cells one year after transplant, newly produced cells accounted for most counts and diversity. At day 60, the high TCRbeta diversity found in some patients originated from recipient T cells and thymic progenitors that had survived.

The sequencing used PBMCs, mostly from graft donor cells, collected 360 days after TCRalphabeta/CD19-depleted stem cell transplant. The sequence derives from a boy under three years old who had a stem cell transplant for Wiskott-Aldrich syndrome, so the T cells may come from the graft donor. The chain links TRBV7-6 to TRBJ2-7, with 11 bases aligning to TRBD2. The CDR3 spells CASSLAGTSGPYEQYF. CDR3 DNA: TGTGCCAGCAGCTTAGCCGGGACTAGCGGTCCCTACGAGCAGTACTTC.